Sequencing of this T cell receptor (beta chain) was carried out in a study of T cell repertoires in cytomegalovirus infection. V dropped 5 bases and J dropped 5 bases, with 7 bases sitting between them. The CDR3 is 12 residues long. TCRdb redid the calling of the reads with MiXCR, one entry per CDR3 protein. This sample yields 250,000 to 400,000 distinct CDR3 sequences, of which roughly 25% are seen a single time; about an eighth belongs to the top ten. In its sample, this clonotype was seen a few times. The antigen is unknown. The J gene is TRBJ1-5, the V gene TRBV12-3 or TRBV12-4, with D possibly TRBD1 on 5 matching bases. The material sequenced was cultured PBMCs, taken from culture after CMV antigen stimulation. The TCR was taken from a human donor in good health (CMV status not recorded). Some clones in this sample may be carry-over from other donors' samples. This CDR3 is CASSRQYQPQHF. CDR3 nucleotides: TGTGCCAGCAGTCGACAGTATCAGCCCCAGCATTTT.